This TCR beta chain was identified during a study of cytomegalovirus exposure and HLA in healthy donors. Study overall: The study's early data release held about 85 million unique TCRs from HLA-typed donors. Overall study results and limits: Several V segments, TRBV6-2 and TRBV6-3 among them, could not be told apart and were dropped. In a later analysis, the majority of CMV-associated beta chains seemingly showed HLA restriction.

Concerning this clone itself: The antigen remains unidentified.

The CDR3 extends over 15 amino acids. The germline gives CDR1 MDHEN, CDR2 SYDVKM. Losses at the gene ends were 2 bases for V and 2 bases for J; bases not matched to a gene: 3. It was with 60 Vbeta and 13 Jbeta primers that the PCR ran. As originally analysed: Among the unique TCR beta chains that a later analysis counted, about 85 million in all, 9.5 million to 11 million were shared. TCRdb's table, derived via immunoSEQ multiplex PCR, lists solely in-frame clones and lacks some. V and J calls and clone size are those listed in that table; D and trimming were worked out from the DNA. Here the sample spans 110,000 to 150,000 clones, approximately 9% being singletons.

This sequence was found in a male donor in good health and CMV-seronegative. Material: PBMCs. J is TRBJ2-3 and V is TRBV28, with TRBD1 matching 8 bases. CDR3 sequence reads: CASSLQGANTDTQYF. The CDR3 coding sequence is TGTGCCAGCAGTTTACAGGGGGCTAACACAGATACGCAGTATTTT.